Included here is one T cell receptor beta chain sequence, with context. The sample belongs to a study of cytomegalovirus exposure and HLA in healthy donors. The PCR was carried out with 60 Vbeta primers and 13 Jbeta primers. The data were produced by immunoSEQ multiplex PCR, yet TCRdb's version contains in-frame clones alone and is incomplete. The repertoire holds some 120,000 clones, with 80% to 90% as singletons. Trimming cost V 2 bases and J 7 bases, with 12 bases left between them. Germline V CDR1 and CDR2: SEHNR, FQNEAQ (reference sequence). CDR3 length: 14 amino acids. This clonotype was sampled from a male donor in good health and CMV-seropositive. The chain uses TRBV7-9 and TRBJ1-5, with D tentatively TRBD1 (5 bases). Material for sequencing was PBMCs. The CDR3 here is CASSLQGVGQPQHF. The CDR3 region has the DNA TGTGCCAGCAGCTTACAAGGGGTGGGACAGCCCCAGCATTTT. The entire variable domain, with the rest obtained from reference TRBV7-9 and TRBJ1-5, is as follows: DTGVSQNPRHKITKRGQNVTFRCDPISEHNRLYWYRQTLGQGPEFLTYFQNEAQLEKSRLLSDRFSAERPKGSFSTLEIQRTEQGDSAMYLCASSLQGVGQPQHFGDGTRLSIL.